This T cell receptor beta chain was documented in a study of shared clonotypes between healthy human individuals. V shed 5 bases, J shed 2 bases, and the junction held 10 bases outside the gene matches. The CDR3 runs to 16 residues. Germline CDR1 reads MNHEY; CDR2 reads SMNVEV (reference sequence). Samples left unsorted employed about 90 million PBMCs for genomic DNA. Unsorted PBMC DNA was run through sequencing on ten immunoSEQ deep assay plates. The repertoire was sequenced with immunoSEQ multiplex PCR; TCRdb's copy has only in-frame clones and lacks some. The table shows 470,000 or so clones, with 81% occurring only once.

The specimen sequenced was PBMCs. This TCR was recovered from a woman aged 35 to 49 in good health. Some clones in this sample may be carry-over from other donors' samples. The gene calls are TRBV27 and TRBJ2-3, with 7 bases aligning to TRBD2. The CDR3 region has the DNA TGTGCCAGCAGTCCATACTCTAGCGGCCCCACAGATACGCAGTATTTT. Encoded protein: CASSPYSSGPTDTQYF.